Presented here are 15 T cell receptor beta chains from one specimen sequenced in a study of low-dose radiotherapy and immunotherapy resistance in tumors. Amplification, which lasted 15 to 20 PCR cycles, used a constant-region primer and V-primer adapter to amplify TCRs. Each CDR3 protein gets one entry after TCRdb re-called the reads with MiXCR. The profile shows 40,000 to 65,000 distinct CDR3 sequences, around 33% of them singletons. The time point here: after trial treatment. The treatment is: LDRT plus nivolumab, ipilimumab, low-dose cyclophosphamide and aspirin (RACIN trial). The starting material was PBMCs, obtained after low-dose radiotherapy plus immunotherapy. The receptors here all came from a male donor with rectosigmoid adenocarcinoma.

The gene calls are TRBV11-2 and TRBJ2-2, with D possibly matching TRBD2 (7 bases). The length of the CDR3 is 17 residues. The V and J ends lost 3 bases and 3 bases respectively, with 17 bases between them. CDR1 is SGHAT, CDR2 FQNNGV, per germline. The CDR3 loop is CASSFTGRAKYTGELFF. For the CDR3, the DNA is TGTGCCAGCAGCTTCACAGGGAGGGCAAAATACACCGGGGAGCTGTTTTTT.

On this clonotype itself: The likely explanation is a read error, given a far larger clone one base away. The rearrangement joins TRBV7-9 to TRBJ2-7, with 7 bases matching TRBD2. CDR3 length: 17 residues. Germline loops: CDR1 SEHNR, CDR2 FQNEAQ (reference sequence). The V segment lost 2 bases and the J segment 7 bases; nucleotides outside the gene matches: 17. The CDR3 spells CASSLPLREAVYNEQYF. The CDR3 region has the DNA TGTGCCAGCAGCTTACCGCTCCGGGAGGCAGTATACAATGAGCAGTACTTC.

This clonotype has ten or more counts. The chain has TRBV27 and TRBJ1-6; TRBD1 aligns across 9 bases. From germline, CDR1 is MNHEY and CDR2 SMNVEV (reference sequence). V shed 4 bases, J shed 7 bases, and the junction held 8 bases outside the gene matches. The length of the CDR3 is 16 residues. For the CDR3, the DNA is TGTGCCAGCAGTTGGCGGACAGGGGCCACGAATTCACCCCTCCACTTT. Its translation: CASSWRTGATNSPLHF.

At least ten counts were recorded for this clonotype. This chain links TRBV28 with TRBJ2-1; D may be TRBD1 or TRBD2 (5 bases each). The CDR3 totals 15 residues. Germline CDR1 reads MDHEN; CDR2 reads SYDVKM. The germline V and J ends were trimmed by 11 bases and 4 bases, with 21 bases remaining between them. As DNA, the CDR3 is TGTGCCGGTCGAAACGGGGCATCCCCTTACAATGAGCAGTTCTTC. Translation gives CAGRNGASPYNEQFF.

Many counts were recorded for this clonotype. The rearrangement links TRBV9 to TRBJ1-3; D is uncertain. V lost 4 bases and J 3 bases, leaving 20 bases between the germline ends. Germline V gene sequence: CDR1 SGDLS, CDR2 YYNGEE. The CDR3 sequence is 17 residues long. DNA of the CDR3: TGTGCCAGCAGCCCCTCGCCTGGAAGAGGGATTGGAAACACCATATATTTT. This translates into CASSPSPGRGIGNTIYF.

V and J are TRBV6-6 and TRBJ1-4, with D possibly TRBD1 on 6 matching bases. Between the trimmed V and J ends, which lost 7 bases and 1 base, there was a span of 16 bases. The CDR3 is 16 amino acids. Germline V CDR1 and CDR2: MNHNY, SVGAGI (reference sequence). CDR3 protein: CASNTGTLVTNEKLFF. The CDR3 DNA follows: TGTGCCAGCAATACCGGGACATTAGTAACTAATGAAAAACTGTTTTTT.

This chain connects TRBV5-1 to TRBJ1-3, with 7 bases that match TRBD1. Per germline, CDR1 SGHRS and CDR2 YFSETQ. This CDR3 contains 16 residues. V shed 2 bases, J shed 0 bases, and the junction held 5 bases outside the gene matches. The CDR3 protein is CASSLTGDDSGNTIYF. The CDR3 region has the DNA TGCGCCAGCAGCTTAACAGGGGACGACTCTGGAAACACCATATATTTT.

The sample holds many counts of this clonotype. V usage is TRBV19 and J usage is TRBJ2-3, with TRBD1 matching over 7 bases. The germline V gene has CDR1 LNHDA and CDR2 SQIVND (reference sequence). This CDR3 spans 16 amino acids. V dropped 4 bases and J dropped 2; count of bases not matched to a gene: 9. The CDR3 region is CASSTGTDGDTDTQYF. In DNA, the CDR3 is TGTGCCAGTAGTACCGGGACAGACGGCGACACAGATACGCAGTATTTT.

Ten or more counts support this clonotype. V gene TRBV7-9 combines with J gene TRBJ2-7; tentatively, D is TRBD1 or TRBD2 (5 bases each). The CDR3 runs to 15 residues. Between the trimmed V and J ends, which lost 5 bases and 5 bases, there was a span of 19 bases. Germline lookup yields CDR1 SEHNR and CDR2 FQNEAQ (reference sequence). The CDR3: CASSRGEGSVDEQYF. The DNA of the CDR3 is TGTGCCAGCAGCCGAGGGGAAGGGTCCGTCGACGAGCAGTACTTC.

This clonotype has a single count. The chain couples TRBV7-9 to TRBJ2-3; D tentatively fits TRBD1 or TRBD2 (5 bases each). V dropped 3 bases and J dropped 2 bases, with 9 bases sitting between them. The CDR3 length is 14 residues. The germline CDR1 and CDR2 sequences are SEHNR and FQNEAQ (reference sequence). Here the CDR3 reads CASSFREFTDTQYF. Here the CDR3 DNA reads TGTGCCAGCAGCTTCAGGGAGTTCACAGATACGCAGTATTTT.

The J gene is TRBJ1-5, the V gene TRBV7-2; D remains ambiguous. Germline CDR1 reads SGHTA; CDR2 reads FQGNSA. Deletions cut 4 bases from V and 2 bases from J, with 12 bases between. The CDR3 sequence is 15 residues long. CDR3 sequence reads: CASSSQAWGNQPQHF. CDR3 bases: TGTGCCAGCAGCTCCCAGGCTTGGGGCAATCAGCCCCAGCATTTT. Full variable domain (remainder filled in from reference TRBV7-2 and TRBJ1-5): GAGVSQSPSNKVTEKGKDVELRCDPISGHTALYWYRQSLGQGLEFLIYFQGNSAPDKSGLPSDRFSAERTGGSVSTLTIQRTQQEDSAVYLCASSSQAWGNQPQHFGDGTRLSIL.

As concerns this clonotype: A far larger clone is off by one base, so a read error is likely. V gene TRBV5-1 combines with J gene TRBJ2-7; 7 bases map to TRBD1. V trimming: 3 bases; J trimming: 7 bases; junction bases outside the gene matches: 19. The CDR3 sequence is 17 residues long. CDR1 is SGHRS, CDR2 YFSETQ, per germline. The CDR3 here is CASSSRRWDRGPNEQYF. CDR3 nucleotides: TGCGCCAGCAGCTCCCGGAGGTGGGACAGAGGACCCAATGAGCAGTACTTC. The entire variable domain, with the rest obtained from reference TRBV5-1 and TRBJ2-7, is as follows: KAGVTQTPRYLIKTRGQQVTLSCSPISGHRSVSWYQQTPGQGLQFLFEYFSETQRNKGNFPGRFSGRQFSNSRSEMNVSTLELGDSALYLCASSSRRWDRGPNEQYFGPGTRLTVT.

The count of this clonotype is one. This rearrangement joins TRBV19 to TRBJ2-1; a possible D gene is TRBD2 (6 bases). This CDR3 contains 15 residues. V shed 3 bases and J shed 8 bases, with 17 bases lying between them. Germline V lookup: CDR1 LNHDA, CDR2 SQIVND (reference sequence). DNA for the CDR3: TGTGCCAGTAGTATTGGGGGGAACCGGGTCGATGAGCAGTTCTTC. Amino acids: CASSIGGNRVDEQFF.

The sample holds many counts of this clonotype. The rearrangement joins TRBV6-2 or TRBV6-3 to TRBJ2-2; 7 bases align to TRBD1. CDR3 length equals 15 residues. V lost 6 bases, J lost 5 bases, and 9 bases stayed unmatched. Germline CDR1 reads MNHEY; CDR2 reads SVGEGT. In DNA form, the CDR3 reads TGTGCCAGCAGACCCGGACAGGTGGTTACCGGGGAGCTGTTTTTT. This encodes CASRPGQVVTGELFF.

By sample fraction, this clonotype is medium-sized (0.01 to 0.1%). The rearrangement links TRBV14 to TRBJ1-1; possibly TRBD1 for D (5 bases). The germline V gene has CDR1 SGHDN and CDR2 FVKESK. The ends were cut back, 4 bases at V and 7 bases at J, with 10 bases in the middle. The CDR3 consists of 12 residues. CDR3: CASSPWGREAFF. DNA of the CDR3: TGTGCCAGCAGCCCCTGGGGCCGTGAAGCTTTCTTT. Together with reference TRBV14 and TRBJ1-1, the CDR3 gives the full variable domain: EAGVTQFPSHSVIEKGQTVTLRCDPISGHDNLYWYRRVMGKEIKFLLHFVKESKQDESGMPNNRFLAERTGGTYSTLKVQPAELEDSGVYFCASSPWGREAFFGQGTRLTVV.